This TCR beta chain was sequenced for a study of post-analysis software for immune sequencing data. Study findings and constraints: Multiple sclerosis patients had significantly lower normalized Chao1 diversity than controls. With TRBV5-6, TRBV5-1 and TRBV20-1 included, roughly five TRBV segments were more frequent in patients than in controls. F-measure co-clustering was strong for batch-matched samples.

This clonotype was counted only a few times. The antigen is not known. Researchers reported that TCR beta cDNA libraries carried unique molecular identifiers. TCRdb re-derived calls from the PCR reads in MiXCR, one entry per CDR3 protein. The sample consists of about 810,000 distinct CDR3 sequences, roughly 58% of them appearing once. This CDR3 comprises 17 residues. V gave up 1 base and J gave up 0 bases; unmatched junction bases: 8. CDR1 and CDR2 (germline): SGHRS, YFSETQ. The V call is TRBV5-1, the J call TRBJ2-5, with TRBD2 matching over 8 bases. The sample was blood. This TCR came from a girl aged 10-17 years with multiple sclerosis. The CDR3 DNA reads as TGCGCCAGCAGCTTGCTGGCTAGCGGGCGTTACCAAGAGACCCAGTACTTC. This codes for CASSLLASGRYQETQYF.